Each of the 9 T cell receptor beta chains below was sequenced from the same sample in a study of cytomegalovirus exposure and HLA in healthy donors. 13 Jbeta primers and 60 Vbeta primers were used for the PCR. Method: immunoSEQ multiplex PCR; TCRdb's copy keeps in-frame clones and lacks some. The sample includes 130,000 or so clones, 82% of them seen just once. What was sequenced was PBMCs. The receptors come from a woman between 40 and 50 years old in good health and CMV-seronegative.

This clone showed up just once. The CDR3 nucleotides read TGTGCCAGCAGCTTGTCTCTAGCGGCTAGCACAGATACGCAGTATTTT. Encoded protein: CASSLSLAASTDTQYF. The chain combines TRBV5-4 with TRBJ2-3, with 7 bases aligning to TRBD2. The CDR3 runs 16 residues. Germline V gives CDR1 SGHNT, CDR2 YYREEE (reference sequence). After removal of 1 base from V and 0 bases from J, the junction contained 5 bases not matched to a gene.

J is TRBJ1-2 and V is TRBV28; D uncertain. The CDR3 has 13 amino acids. Germline lookup yields CDR1 MDHEN and CDR2 SYDVKM. With 3 bases removed from V and 3 bases from J, the gap between germline ends came to 8 bases. The DNA of the CDR3 is TGTGCCAGCAGTTTGCAGGAGGACTATGGCTACACCTTC. Translated: CASSLQEDYGYTF.

This rearrangement joins TRBV1 to TRBJ2-3; TRBD1, the table's D call, lacks a check against the DNA. TRBV1 is annotated as a pseudogene. This CDR3 is built from 15 residues. The CDR3 here is CTSSQGDTSTDTQYF. In nucleotides, the CDR3 is TGCACCAGCAGCCAGGGGGACACTAGCACAGATACGCAGTATTTT.

The rearrangement joins TRBV7-9 to TRBJ1-1; D is uncertain. This CDR3 region has 12 residues. Germline V lookup: CDR1 SEHNR, CDR2 FQNEAQ (reference sequence). Trimming took 3 bases from V and 7 from J, leaving 9 bases between them. The DNA for the CDR3 is TGTGCCAGCAGCTTTCTGGAGGTTGAAGCTTTCTTT. Protein: CASSFLEVEAFF.

The CDR3 nucleotides read TGCGCCAGCAACGATGGGGGACAGACTGAAGCTTTCTTT. It codes for CASNDGGQTEAFF. The chain couples TRBV5-1 to TRBJ1-1; 7 bases fit TRBD1. The germline gives CDR1 SGHRS, CDR2 YFSETQ. J was trimmed by 5 bases and V by 6 bases; bases with no gene match: 7. The CDR3 has 13 amino acids.

The sample holds a few counts of this clone. This chain connects TRBV6-5 to TRBJ2-1; 12 bases match TRBD1. Germline lookup yields CDR1 MNHEY and CDR2 SVGAGI. The ends lost 5 bases at V and 8 bases at J; junction bases unmatched: 7. The CDR3 is 15 residues long. The chain's CDR3 is CASSPGQGARDEQFF. The CDR3 DNA reads TGTGCCAGCAGTCCGGGACAGGGGGCTAGGGATGAGCAGTTCTTC.

This clone was detected only a few times. The V gene is TRBV5-6, the J gene TRBJ2-7; D uncertain. The germline gives CDR1 SGHDT, CDR2 YYEEEE. V was clipped by 2 bases and J by 0 bases, with 6 bases between them. This CDR3 spans 13 amino acids. CDR3 loop: CASSLAGSYEQYF. Written as DNA, the CDR3 is TGTGCCAGCAGCTTAGCTGGCTCCTACGAGCAGTACTTC.

The chain combines TRBV7-9 with TRBJ1-5; the D is unclear. This CDR3 contains 14 residues. The V end was cut by 5 bases, the J end by 4 bases, with 12 bases between. CDR1 is SEHNR and CDR2 is FQNEAQ in the germline V gene (reference sequence). CDR3 residues: CASSPREANQPQHF. CDR3 coding DNA: TGTGCCAGCAGCCCCCGGGAAGCAAATCAGCCCCAGCATTTT.

CDR3: CASSQDTLLAGGTDTQYF. In nucleotides, the CDR3 is TGCGCCAGCAGCCAAGATACCCTTTTAGCGGGGGGCACAGATACGCAGTATTTT. J is TRBJ2-3 and V is TRBV4-3; 9 bases agree with TRBD2. The CDR3 sequence is 18 residues long. Germline lookup yields CDR1 LGHNA and CDR2 YSLEER. Trimming cost V 0 bases and J 1 base; bases outside gene matches: 8.